This passage covers 27 T cell receptor beta chains from one sample sequenced in a study of a mutant IDH1 vaccine in newly diagnosed glioma. Their specific antigens are unknown. Time point described: week 23, last vaccination. The vaccine gave 300 ug of a 20-mer mutant IDH1 peptide subcutaneously per dose. The data were produced by immunoSEQ multiplex PCR, yet TCRdb's version contains in-frame clones alone and is incomplete. In the table there are tens of thousands of clones, approximately 84% of which are singletons. Specimen: PBMCs, collected from a glioma patient whose treatment included an IDH1 peptide vaccine. All receptors derive from a woman aged 18-29 years with glioma.

The chain employs TRBV2 and TRBJ2-4; possibly TRBD1 for D (5 bases). Trimming took off 5 bases at V and 0 bases at J, with 17 bases between the two ends. The length of the CDR3 is 17 residues. Germline loops: CDR1 SNHLY, CDR2 FYNNEI. CDR3 DNA: TGTGCCAGCAGTTCTCAGGGTCTCCTGGTAGCCAAAAACATTCAGTACTTC. Its protein product is CASSSQGLLVAKNIQYF.

V and J are TRBV10-3 and TRBJ2-5, with 13 bases that match TRBD2. Trimming at V came to 10 bases and at J to 5 bases, leaving 7 bases not matched to a gene. This CDR3 is 14 amino acids long. Germline V gives CDR1 ENHRY, CDR2 SYGVKD. The CDR3 protein is CATGLAGARETQYF. CDR3 coding DNA: TGTGCCACAGGACTAGCGGGAGCTCGGGAGACCCAGTACTTC.

The chain links TRBV7-3 to TRBJ2-7; TRBD2 might be the D (6 bases). Trimming pared 5 bases from V and 3 bases from J, leaving 14 bases between. The CDR3 spans 14 residues. Germline values: CDR1 SGHTA, CDR2 FQGTGA. The CDR3, as DNA: TGTGCCAGCAGCCCCCAGGCCGGGGGCTACGAGCAGTACTTC. Its translation: CASSPQAGGYEQYF.

The rearrangement uses TRBV5-6 and TRBJ1-6, with D hard to call. This CDR3 is built from 14 residues. V lost 2 bases and J 6 bases, leaving 9 bases between the germline ends. Germline V gives CDR1 SGHDT, CDR2 YYEEEE. CDR3 nucleotides: TGTGCCAGCAGCTTAGTACAGCTTAATTCACCCCTCCACTTT. Translation gives CASSLVQLNSPLHF.

The chain recombines TRBV7-2 with TRBJ1-2; possible D gene TRBD1, 6 bases. Germline assignment: CDR1 SGHTA and CDR2 FQGNSA. CDR3 length: 15 residues. V was trimmed by 5 bases and J by 0 bases, leaving 13 bases between them. The CDR3 DNA sequence: TGTGCCAGCAGCCCATGGACAGACTCTAACTATGGCTACACCTTC. Residues: CASSPWTDSNYGYTF.

This chain connects TRBV7-2 to TRBJ1-1; TRBD1 might be the D (5 bases). Trimming left V 3 bases short and J 4 bases short, with 12 bases between. Germline V gene lookup returns CDR1 SGHTA and CDR2 FQGNSA. CDR3 size: 14 residues. The CDR3 spells CASSLSQGGTEAFF. In DNA form, the CDR3 reads TGTGCCAGCAGCTTGTCTCAGGGAGGCACTGAAGCTTTCTTT.

The J gene is TRBJ2-7, the V gene TRBV7-8, with 11 bases aligning to TRBD2. V gave up 2 bases and J gave up 4 bases; unmatched junction bases: 7. The V gene's germline CDR1 is SGHVS and CDR2 FQNEAQ. This CDR3 has 16 residues. The DNA for the CDR3 is TGTGCCAGCAGCTTAAGGGGGACTAGCGGCGAATACGAGCAGTACTTC. Its translation is CASSLRGTSGEYEQYF.

The V and J genes are TRBV5-1 and TRBJ2-2; 11 bases are shared with TRBD1. V gave up 3 bases and J gave up 4 bases; unmatched junction bases: 2. The germline gives CDR1 SGHRS, CDR2 YFSETQ. The CDR3 covers 15 residues. The CDR3 sequence: CASSWGQGVTGELFF. DNA of the CDR3: TGCGCCAGCAGCTGGGGACAGGGGGTCACCGGGGAGCTGTTTTTT.

The chain combines TRBV6-5 with TRBJ1-1; no definite D call. From germline, CDR1 is MNHEY and CDR2 SVGAGI. This CDR3 spans 14 amino acids. The ends were cut back, 0 bases at V and 0 bases at J, with 5 bases in the middle. The CDR3 DNA follows: TGTGCCAGCAGTTACTCGGCAGTGAACACTGAAGCTTTCTTT. Its protein is CASSYSAVNTEAFF.

This clone occurred a few times. The chain employs TRBV7-2 and TRBJ1-5, with D uncertain. Germline CDR1 reads SGHTA; CDR2 reads FQGNSA. V shed 5 bases and J shed 3 bases, with 14 bases lying between them. This CDR3 contains 15 residues. The DNA for the CDR3 is TGTGCCAGCAGCCGCGAAGTTTCTTTCAATCAGCCCCAGCATTTT. It yields the protein CASSREVSFNQPQHF.

This clone showed up just once. Here the CDR3 DNA reads TGTGCCAGTAGTATAGTAGGGACAGGGGACGGCTACACCTTC. Protein sequence: CASSIVGTGDGYTF. The genes are TRBV19 and TRBJ1-2; TRBD1 agrees at 10 bases. Germline CDR1 and CDR2: LNHDA and SQIVND (reference sequence). Losses at the gene ends were 1 base for V and 8 bases for J; bases not matched to a gene: 4. The length of the CDR3 is 14 residues. The whole variable domain, remainder taken from reference TRBV19 and TRBJ1-2, is DGGITQSPKYLFRKEGQNVTLSCEQNLNHDAMYWYRQDPGQGLRLIYYSQIVNDFQKGDIAEGYSVSREKKESFPLTVTSAQKNPTAFYLCASSIVGTGDGYTFGSGTRLTVV.

The V gene is TRBV4-1, the J gene TRBJ1-2, with D perhaps TRBD1 (5 bases). The V gene lost 4 bases and the J gene lost 8 bases, with 11 bases spanning the gap. The CDR3 is made up of 12 amino acids. Germline V gene lookup returns CDR1 MGHRA and CDR2 YSYEKL. The DNA for the CDR3 is TGCGCCAGCAGCCTGGGGACGGGGGGCTACACCTTC. Translation gives CASSLGTGGYTF.

V usage is TRBV6-4 and J usage is TRBJ2-6; a possible D gene is TRBD1 (6 bases). Germline-derived CDR1 and CDR2 are MRHNA and SNTAGT. V lost 6 bases, J lost 0 bases, and 12 bases lay in between. The length of the CDR3 is 16 residues. The chain's CDR3 is CASSRGPYSGANVLTF. The CDR3 DNA reads as TGTGCCAGCAGCAGGGGCCCCTACTCTGGGGCCAACGTCCTGACTTTC.

The chain links TRBV6-5 to TRBJ2-1; D not resolved. The V end was cut by 0 bases, the J end by 5 bases, with 5 bases between. The CDR3 runs 13 residues. Germline-derived CDR1 and CDR2 are MNHEY and SVGAGI. The CDR3 loop is CASSYSDNNEQFF. As DNA, the CDR3 is TGTGCCAGCAGTTACTCAGACAACAATGAGCAGTTCTTC.

The chain joins TRBV10-3 to TRBJ2-7; D is unclear. The length of the CDR3 is 12 residues. CDR1 and CDR2 from the germline V gene are ENHRY and SYGVKD. V dropped 4 bases and J dropped 0 bases, with 4 bases sitting between them. The CDR3, as DNA: TGTGCCATCAGTGGGGGCTCCTACGAGCAGTACTTC. Its translation: CAISGGSYEQYF.

The chain uses TRBV25-1 and TRBJ2-1; D not certain. The CDR3 runs 13 residues. With 2 bases removed from V and 3 bases from J, the gap between germline ends came to 5 bases. The V gene's germline CDR1 is MGHDK and CDR2 SYGVNS. The CDR3 reads CASSEGGYNEQFF. CDR3 DNA sequence: TGTGCCAGCAGTGAAGGCGGCTACAATGAGCAGTTCTTC.

This clone was picked up one time. The chain joins TRBV19 to TRBJ1-3; unclear D gene. Germline values: CDR1 LNHDA, CDR2 SQIVND (reference sequence). There are 13 residues in the CDR3. V lost 7 bases and J lost 1, with 8 bases in between. The CDR3, as DNA: TGTGCCAGTACCGTAACGTCTGGAAACACCATATATTTT. Translation: CASTVTSGNTIYF.

The chain links TRBV5-6 to TRBJ1-5, with D tentatively TRBD1 (6 bases). The CDR3 is 14 amino acids. Per the germline V gene, CDR1 is SGHDT and CDR2 is YYEEEE. V lost 4 bases and J 7 bases, leaving 15 bases between the germline ends. CDR3 sequence reads: CASSAGQSRQPQHF. The CDR3 nucleotides read TGTGCCAGCAGCGCCGGACAGAGTAGGCAGCCCCAGCATTTT.

In nucleotides, the CDR3 is TGCGCCAGCAGCCAAGGGGTTCCCTTGGGGTATGGGAACACTGAAGCTTTCTTT. This translates into CASSQGVPLGYGNTEAFF. The V and J genes are TRBV4-1 and TRBJ1-1; D is undetermined. This CDR3 is 18 amino acids long. V shed 1 base and J shed 1 base, with 19 bases lying between them. Germline CDR1 and CDR2: MGHRA and YSYEKL.

This chain joins TRBV7-2 and TRBJ1-3; TRBD1 might be the D (5 bases). Trimming cost V 1 base and J 2 bases, with 15 bases left between them. CDR3 length: 17 amino acids. CDR1 SGHTA and CDR2 FQGNSA come from the germline V gene. The DNA for the CDR3 is TGTGCCAGCAGCTTAGGGGGCGTACAGATCCCTGGAAACACCATATATTTT. As protein: CASSLGGVQIPGNTIYF.

CDR3 protein: CASSQETVYNEQFF. The CDR3, as DNA: TGCGCCAGCAGCCAAGAAACAGTCTACAATGAGCAGTTCTTC. The chain combines TRBV4-1 with TRBJ2-1, with no clear D. V was trimmed by 0 bases and J by 3 bases, leaving 6 bases between them. CDR1 is MGHRA and CDR2 is YSYEKL in the germline V gene. This CDR3 has 14 residues.

The V and J genes are TRBV6-1 and TRBJ2-3; D unresolved. The germline V and J ends were trimmed by 5 bases and 6 bases, with 6 bases remaining between them. Looked up from germline, CDR1 is MNHNS and CDR2 is SASEGT. This CDR3 spans 11 amino acids. The CDR3 coding sequence is TGTGCCAGCAGTATTACGGATACGCAGTATTTT. It codes for CASSITDTQYF.

In its sample, this clone is medium-sized. The chain has TRBV19 and TRBJ2-1; 9 positions match TRBD2. Germline-derived CDR1 and CDR2 are LNHDA and SQIVND (reference sequence). Unmatched junction bases numbered 3, after V lost 6 bases and J lost 0 bases. CDR3 length: 15 residues. The DNA of the CDR3 is TGTGCCAGTAGAAAGACTAGCGGCTCCTACAATGAGCAGTTCTTC. It encodes CASRKTSGSYNEQFF. Based on the CDR3 plus reference TRBV19 and TRBJ2-1, the full variable domain is DGGITQSPKYLFRKEGQNVTLSCEQNLNHDAMYWYRQDPGQGLRLIYYSQIVNDFQKGDIAEGYSVSREKKESFPLTVTSAQKNPTAFYLCASRKTSGSYNEQFFGPGTRLTVL.

The V and J genes are TRBV18 and TRBJ2-7; 8 bases match TRBD2. Germline values: CDR1 KGHSH, CDR2 LQKENI. This CDR3 spans 14 amino acids. Germline trimming cut 2 bases from V and 2 bases from J; bases unmatched to any gene: 2. This CDR3 is CASSPTGGAYEQYF. The CDR3 DNA sequence: TGTGCCAGCTCACCAACCGGGGGGGCCTACGAGCAGTACTTC.

The count of this clone is one. The chain carries TRBV9 and TRBJ1-1; D is unclear. The CDR3 covers 12 residues. The V end lost 3 bases, the J end lost 5 bases, and 8 bases lay between the germline ends. The germline V gene has CDR1 SGDLS and CDR2 YYNGEE. CDR3: CASSGVGTEAFF. In DNA, the CDR3 is TGTGCCAGCAGCGGGGTGGGGACTGAAGCTTTCTTT.

The chain employs TRBV4-2 and TRBJ2-1, with TRBD1 as a possible D gene (7 bases). CDR3 length: 15 residues. From germline, CDR1 is LGHNA and CDR2 YNFKEQ. Trimming removed 0 bases from V and 7 bases from J, with 13 bases in between. The CDR3 is CASSQEVRGVNEQFF. CDR3 nucleotides: TGTGCCAGCAGCCAAGAAGTCAGGGGGGTAAATGAGCAGTTCTTC.

The J gene is TRBJ1-2, the V gene TRBV20-1; D perhaps matches TRBD1 (5 bases). The CDR3 runs 11 residues. CDR1 is DFQATT and CDR2 is SNEGSKA in the germline V gene (reference sequence). Trimming stripped 5 bases from V and 5 bases from J, with 9 bases between. The CDR3 reads CSAGRTYGYTF. CDR3 DNA: TGCAGTGCTGGACGGACATATGGCTACACCTTC.